The 14 T cell receptor beta chains below were found in one sample sequenced in a study of blood T cell repertoires in COVID-19. The data were produced by immunoSEQ multiplex PCR, yet TCRdb's version contains in-frame clones alone and is incomplete. The sample holds 200,000 to 250,000 clones; almost 90% are singletons and the top ten take 2.5% to 3.5%. The sample was peripheral blood. The origin of the receptors is a woman aged 55-70 years with acute or convalescent COVID-19.

The chain carries TRBV5-6 and TRBJ2-5, with a possible D match to TRBD1 (8 bases). Germline assignment: CDR1 SGHDT and CDR2 YYEEEE. CDR3 length equals 13 residues. The V and J ends lost 7 bases and 4 bases respectively, with 14 bases between them. CDR3 region: CASLHRGGETQYF. Written as DNA, the CDR3 is TGTGCCAGCCTACACAGGGGGGGAGAGACCCAGTACTTC.

The CDR3 bases are TGCGCCAGCAGTCAAGTAGAGGCAGGGCTGAACATTCAGTACTTC. Residues: CASSQVEAGLNIQYF. The chain joins TRBV23-1 to TRBJ2-4, with D possibly TRBD1 on 5 matching bases. Being an ORF, TRBV23-1 has a function that is uncertain. V was trimmed by 2 bases and J by 7 bases, leaving 15 bases between them. The CDR3 extends over 15 amino acids.

The genes are TRBV28 and TRBJ1-4, with 7 bases identical to TRBD1. V was clipped by 5 bases and J by 6 bases; unmatched bases: 6. Germline assignment: CDR1 MDHEN and CDR2 SYDVKM. The CDR3 is made up of 14 amino acids. The CDR3 sequence is CASSPDRLDEKLFF. CDR3 bases: TGTGCCAGCAGTCCGGACAGGTTGGATGAAAAACTGTTTTTT.

V gene TRBV5-1 combines with J gene TRBJ1-4; TRBD1 matches 8 bases. The CDR3 extends over 16 amino acids. Germline V lookup: CDR1 SGHRS, CDR2 YFSETQ. V lost 5 bases and J lost 7; bases outside the gene matches: 13. The DNA of the CDR3 is TGCGCCAGCAGTTCCCGGGGGGCAGGGGGCAGTGAAAAACTGTTTTTT. Translating it yields CASSSRGAGGSEKLFF.

The CDR3, as DNA: TGTGCCAGCAGCACCCCCAGGGGGCGGACTGGGAGCTCTGGAAACACCATATATTTT. Residues: CASSTPRGRTGSSGNTIYF. The rearrangement uses TRBV7-9 and TRBJ1-3; 8 bases agree with TRBD1. The germline gives CDR1 SEHNR, CDR2 FQNEAQ (reference sequence). CDR3 length: 19 residues. Trimming removed 5 bases from V and 0 bases from J; junction bases left unmatched: 15.

The chain employs TRBV4-2 and TRBJ2-2; D is undetermined. V lost 1 base to trimming and J lost 0 bases, with 6 bases between them. CDR1 and CDR2 (germline): LGHNA, YNFKEQ. CDR3 length: 15 amino acids. This chain's CDR3 is CASSQVKPNTGELFF. Here the CDR3 DNA reads TGTGCCAGCAGCCAAGTTAAGCCGAACACCGGGGAGCTGTTTTTT.

The chain links TRBV18 to TRBJ1-2; 7 nucleotides match TRBD1. The germline V gene has CDR1 KGHSH and CDR2 LQKENI. J gave up 7 bases and V 3 bases, and 11 bases lay outside the gene matches. This CDR3 is 15 amino acids long. The CDR3 region has the DNA TGTGCCAGCTCACCTAACCGAGACAGGGAGGCTGGCTACACCTTC. Protein sequence: CASSPNRDREAGYTF. Supplemented by reference TRBV18 and TRBJ1-2, the full variable domain reads NAGVMQNPRHLVRRRGQEARLRCSPMKGHSHVYWYRQLPEEGLKFMVYLQKENIIDESGMPKERFSAEFPKEGPSILRIQQVVRGDSAAYFCASSPNRDREAGYTFGSGTRLTVV.

The chain recombines TRBV19 with TRBJ2-2, with TRBD1 matching 8 bases. CDR1 and CDR2 from the germline V gene are LNHDA and SQIVND (reference sequence). The junction had 5 bases not matched to a gene; V was cut back by 5 bases and J by 0 bases. The CDR3 length is 16 residues. CDR3 in amino acids: CASSSADRANTGELFF. The CDR3 DNA reads as TGTGCCAGTAGTTCGGCGGACAGGGCGAACACCGGGGAGCTGTTTTTT. Together with reference TRBV19 and TRBJ2-2, the CDR3 gives the full variable domain: DGGITQSPKYLFRKEGQNVTLSCEQNLNHDAMYWYRQDPGQGLRLIYYSQIVNDFQKGDIAEGYSVSREKKESFPLTVTSAQKNPTAFYLCASSSADRANTGELFFGEGSRLTVL.

This rearrangement joins TRBV4-1 to TRBJ2-3, with D possibly matching TRBD2 (6 bases). Looked up from germline, CDR1 is MGHRA and CDR2 is YSYEKL. This CDR3 has 16 amino acids. Trimming stripped 1 base from V and 2 bases from J, with 13 bases between. The CDR3 sequence is CASSQADGSFTDTQYF. The CDR3 nucleotides are TGCGCCAGCAGCCAAGCAGACGGGAGTTTCACAGATACGCAGTATTTT.

The rearrangement uses TRBV6-5 and TRBJ1-6, with 7 positions matching TRBD1. The germline CDR1 and CDR2 sequences are MNHEY and SVGAGI. The CDR3 has 13 residues. Germline trimming cut 5 bases from V and 13 bases from J; bases unmatched to any gene: 8. CDR3 in amino acids: CASSTDRVSPLHF. In DNA, the CDR3 is TGTGCCAGCAGTACAGACAGGGTCTCGCCCCTCCACTTT.

The V and J genes are TRBV2 and TRBJ2-3, with 7 positions matching TRBD1. This CDR3 has 15 residues. The V and J ends lost 6 bases and 2 bases, in that order; junction bases with no gene match: 8. The V gene's germline CDR1 is SNHLY and CDR2 FYNNEI. Here the CDR3 reads CASRETGSSTDTQYF. CDR3 nucleotide sequence: TGTGCCAGCAGGGAGACAGGGTCCTCCACAGATACGCAGTATTTT.

V and J are TRBV4-2 and TRBJ1-6, with D unresolved. CDR3 length equals 17 residues. The germline CDR1 and CDR2 sequences are LGHNA and YNFKEQ. V lost 4 bases and J 4 bases, leaving 17 bases between the germline ends. CDR3 in DNA: TGTGCCAGCAGCCCCGCGCCCCTTCTTGAATATAATTCACCCCTCCACTTT. It specifies CASSPAPLLEYNSPLHF.

V and J are TRBV15 and TRBJ2-1; no firm D call. The ends were cut back, 5 bases at V and 4 bases at J, with 15 bases in the middle. The V gene's germline CDR1 is LNHNV and CDR2 YYDKDF (reference sequence). CDR3 length: 15 amino acids. The CDR3 here is CATSPTRGIYNEQFF. CDR3 DNA: TGTGCCACCAGCCCCACCCGAGGAATATACAATGAGCAGTTCTTC.

The rearrangement joins TRBV28 to TRBJ1-2; the D is unclear. Trimming shortened V by 5 bases and J by 2 bases, and 9 bases separated the two germline ends. Germline CDR1 MDHEN, CDR2 SYDVKM. The CDR3 extends over 13 amino acids. CDR3 region: CASSPRANYGYTF. CDR3 in DNA: TGTGCCAGCAGTCCAAGAGCGAACTATGGCTACACCTTC.